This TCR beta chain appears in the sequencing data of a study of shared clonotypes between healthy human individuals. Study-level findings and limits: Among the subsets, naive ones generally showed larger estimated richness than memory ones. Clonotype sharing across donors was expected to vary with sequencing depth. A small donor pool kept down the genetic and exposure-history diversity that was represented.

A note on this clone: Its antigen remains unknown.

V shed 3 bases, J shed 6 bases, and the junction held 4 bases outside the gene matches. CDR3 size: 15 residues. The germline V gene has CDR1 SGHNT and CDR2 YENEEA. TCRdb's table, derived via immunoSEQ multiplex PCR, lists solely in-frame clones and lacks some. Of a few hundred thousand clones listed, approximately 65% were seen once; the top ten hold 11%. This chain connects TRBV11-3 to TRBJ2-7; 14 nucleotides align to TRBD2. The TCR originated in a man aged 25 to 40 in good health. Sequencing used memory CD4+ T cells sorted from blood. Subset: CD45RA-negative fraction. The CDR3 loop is CASSFGTSGSGEQYF. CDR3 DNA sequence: TGTGCCAGCAGCTTTGGGACTAGCGGGAGTGGCGAGCAGTACTTC. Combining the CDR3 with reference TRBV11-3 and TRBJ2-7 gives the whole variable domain EAGVVQSPRYKIIEKKQPVAFWCNPISGHNTLYWYLQNLGQGPELLIRYENEEAVDDSQLPKDRFSAERLKGVDSTLKIQPAELGDSAVYLCASSFGTSGSGEQYFGPGTRLTVT.